The source of this T cell receptor (beta chain) is a study of T cells in Graves' hyperthyroidism and ophthalmopathy. About the research overall: Any treatment followed the collection of peripheral blood at initial diagnosis.

Each 10 ml fresh peripheral blood draw supplied the PBMCs. Trimming took 4 bases from V and 5 from J, leaving 10 bases between them. Germline CDR1 reads SNHLY; CDR2 reads FYNNEI. This CDR3 region has 13 residues. TCR beta CDR3 regions were amplified from RNA. TCR CDR3 regions were first amplified by RT-PCR with HTBI primers. TCRdb re-called the multiplex PCR reads with MiXCR, one entry per CDR3 protein. The profile shows 400,000 to 500,000 distinct CDR3 sequences, around 13% of them singletons. Study-wide points: Model-based prediction identified ophthalmopathy a median about 7 months prior to its onset. Clonotypes that were expanded in thyroid above 0.001 mostly appeared in blood too.

This clonotype was counted at least ten times. Its antigen is not identified. The chain combines TRBV2 with TRBJ2-3, with D unresolved. Material: blood. This clonotype was sampled from a woman aged 18 to 35 with Graves' hyperthyroidism. Here the CDR3 reads CASSVVIGDTQYF. The CDR3 bases are TGTGCCAGCAGTGTAGTTATTGGAGATACGCAGTATTTT.